A single sample is the source of the 27 T cell receptor beta chains below, sequenced in a study of technical replicates of blood from a handful of donors. Clones were sequenced by immunoSEQ multiplex PCR, and TCRdb holds only the in-frame ones, with some missing. The sample holds about 70,000 clones; 95% are singletons and the top ten take roughly 0.24%. Sequenced input: T cells isolated from PBMCs. Every receptor here comes from a human donor in good health.

This clone showed up many times. This chain uses TRBV6-1 with TRBJ1-2; D not certain. This CDR3 has 15 amino acids. The germline CDR1 and CDR2 sequences are MNHNS and SASEGT. The ends were cut back, 2 bases at V and 2 bases at J, with 12 bases in the middle. The CDR3 here is CASSESIYRNYGYTF. In DNA, the CDR3 is TGTGCCAGCAGTGAATCAATCTACAGAAACTATGGCTACACCTTC.

This clone showed up just once. The V and J genes are TRBV6-5 and TRBJ1-1; no clear D gene. The CDR3 is made up of 14 amino acids. V was clipped by 5 bases and J by 4 bases, with 14 bases between them. The germline CDR1 and CDR2 sequences are MNHEY and SVGAGI. CDR3 nucleotides: TGTGCCAGCAGTACCACGGGGTCCGCCACTGAAGCTTTCTTT. It codes for CASSTTGSATEAFF.

The sample holds one count of this clone. V is TRBV18 and J is TRBJ1-1, with 9 bases lining up with TRBD1. Germline loops: CDR1 KGHSH, CDR2 LQKENI. The CDR3 is made up of 15 amino acids. After removal of 5 bases from V and 8 bases from J, the junction contained 12 bases not matched to a gene. CDR3 region: CASSSGQGASTEAFF. In DNA, the CDR3 is TGTGCCAGCTCATCGGGACAGGGCGCTTCCACGGAAGCTTTCTTT.

The chain joins TRBV7-8 to TRBJ2-3, with D maybe TRBD1 (5 bases). The V gene's germline CDR1 is SGHVS and CDR2 FQNEAQ. Trimming cost V 8 bases and J 2 bases, with 5 bases left between them. The CDR3 spans 11 residues. CDR3 sequence: CASGHTDTQYF. In DNA, the CDR3 is TGTGCCAGCGGACACACAGATACGCAGTATTTT.

This CDR3 is CASRETIFTYEQYF. CDR3 DNA sequence: TGTGCCAGCCGGGAGACGATTTTTACCTACGAGCAGTACTTC. The chain joins TRBV28 to TRBJ2-7, with D possibly TRBD2 on 6 matching bases. With 8 bases removed from V and 2 bases from J, the gap between germline ends came to 16 bases. Germline CDR1 is MDHEN and CDR2 is SYDVKM. This CDR3 region has 14 residues.

The chain is built from TRBV4-1 and TRBJ2-3; D uncertain. With 2 bases removed from V and 0 bases from J, the gap between germline ends came to 12 bases. This CDR3 contains 16 residues. Germline lookup yields CDR1 MGHRA and CDR2 YSYEKL. CDR3 residues: CASSQKSLRSTDTQYF. In DNA, the CDR3 is TGCGCCAGCAGCCAAAAGAGTCTACGGAGCACAGATACGCAGTATTTT.

The genes are TRBV30 and TRBJ2-1; TRBD2 is a possible D gene (6 bases). Per germline, CDR1 GTSNPN and CDR2 SVGIG (reference sequence). This CDR3 is built from 15 residues. Trimming took off 0 bases at V and 0 bases at J, with 9 bases between the two ends. Here the CDR3 reads CAWSVRGDSYNEQFF. The CDR3 DNA sequence: TGTGCCTGGAGTGTACGCGGGGACTCCTACAATGAGCAGTTCTTC. Full variable domain (remainder filled in from reference TRBV30 and TRBJ2-1): SQTIHQWPATLVQPVGSPLSLECTVEGTSNPNLYWYRQAAGRGLQLLFYSVGIGQISSEVPQNLSASRPQDRQFILSSKKLLLSDSGFYLCAWSVRGDSYNEQFFGPGTRLTVL.

This clone came up once. The genes are TRBV10-3 and TRBJ2-1, with TRBD2 matching 9 bases. Germline values: CDR1 ENHRY, CDR2 SYGVKD. V lost 6 bases to trimming and J lost 4 bases; unmatched junction nucleotides: 4. This CDR3 is 14 amino acids long. This CDR3 is CAIRPGLAYNEQFF. The CDR3 nucleotides are TGTGCCATCAGACCGGGACTAGCATACAATGAGCAGTTCTTC.

The CDR3 spells CASRTALFGNTIYF. Here the CDR3 DNA reads TGTGCCAGCAGGACAGCTTTATTTGGAAACACCATATATTTT. The gene calls are TRBV5-5 and TRBJ1-3, with a weak D call TRBD1 (5 bases). This CDR3 contains 14 residues. Germline CDR1 and CDR2: SGHKS and YYEKEE (reference sequence). V was shortened by 5 bases and J by 3 bases, with 12 bases between the two germline ends. The variable domain in full, with the rest retrieved from reference TRBV5-5 and TRBJ1-3, is DAGVTQSPTHLIKTRGQQVTLRCSPISGHKSVSWYQQVLGQGPQFIFQYYEKEERGRGNFPDRFSARQFPNYSSELNVNALLLGDSALYLCASRTALFGNTIYFGEGSWLTVV.

The chain has TRBV11-2 and TRBJ2-7, with 7 bases lining up with TRBD2. Germline CDR1 reads SGHAT; CDR2 reads FQNNGV. CDR3 length: 13 amino acids. The trim removed 3 bases at V and 3 bases at J, leaving 2 bases unmatched. CDR3 sequence: CASSLASGYEQYF. In DNA, the CDR3 is TGTGCCAGCAGCTTGGCTAGCGGCTACGAGCAGTACTTC.

The gene calls are TRBV29-1 and TRBJ1-2, with D perhaps TRBD1 (6 bases). Germline values: CDR1 SQVTM, CDR2 ANQGSEA. The CDR3 loop spans 13 amino acids. The V and J ends lost 3 bases and 6 bases respectively, with 14 bases between them. For the CDR3, the DNA is TGCAGCGTTGACAGGGGATGGAGGAATGGCTACACCTTC. Translation: CSVDRGWRNGYTF.

The rearrangement uses TRBV11-2 and TRBJ2-7, with TRBD2 matching 11 bases. The CDR3 covers 18 residues. Trimming cost V 1 base and J 2 bases; bases outside gene matches: 10. Germline CDR1 and CDR2: SGHAT and FQNNGV. Here the CDR3 DNA reads TGTGCCAGCAGCTTAGTTAGCGGGAGGGCCAGTTCCCCCTACGAGCAGTACTTC. As protein: CASSLVSGRASSPYEQYF.

CDR3 protein: CASSYVGTAKYTEAFF. Here the CDR3 DNA reads TGTGCCAGCAGTTACGTCGGAACAGCTAAGTACACTGAAGCTTTCTTT. The rearrangement uses TRBV6-5 and TRBJ1-1; D is undetermined. The V end lost 2 bases, the J end lost 3 bases, and 16 bases lay between the germline ends. The CDR3 contains 16 residues. Germline CDR1 reads MNHEY; CDR2 reads SVGAGI.

This chain uses TRBV27 with TRBJ2-7, with 11 bases that match TRBD2. With V trimmed by 6 bases and J by 4 bases, 5 bases remained unmatched. The CDR3 is made up of 14 amino acids. Per germline, CDR1 MNHEY and CDR2 SMNVEV (reference sequence). In nucleotides, the CDR3 is TGTGCCAGCAGGAGACTAGCGGGACGTTACGAGCAGTACTTC. It specifies CASRRLAGRYEQYF.

This clone was seen only once. The chain employs TRBV7-9 and TRBJ2-5; D possibly corresponds to TRBD2 (6 bases). V was shortened by 5 bases and J by 4 bases, with 17 bases between the two germline ends. The CDR3 contains 15 residues. Germline V gene lookup returns CDR1 SEHNR and CDR2 FQNEAQ (reference sequence). DNA for the CDR3: TGTGCCAGCAGCGATACCGGGACTCGGGGAGAGACCCAGTACTTC. Amino acids: CASSDTGTRGETQYF.

This clone was observed once. The chain uses TRBV5-1 and TRBJ1-4; D call uncertain. The CDR3 is 14 residues long. Trimming stripped 1 base from V and 5 bases from J, with 9 bases between. Germline CDR1 reads SGHRS; CDR2 reads YFSETQ. The DNA for the CDR3 is TGCGCCAGCAGCTTGTTCCCGGAGAATGAAAAACTGTTTTTT. This gives the protein CASSLFPENEKLFF.

The V and J genes are TRBV10-3 and TRBJ1-1, with TRBD1 matching over 8 bases. CDR3 length: 15 residues. With 10 bases clipped from V and 5 bases from J, the junction kept 15 bases outside the gene matches. Per germline, CDR1 ENHRY and CDR2 SYGVKD. The CDR3 DNA reads as TGTGCCACATGGGGCAGGGGGCGAAGGGAAACTGAAGCTTTCTTT. Translation gives CATWGRGRRETEAFF.

This clone was detected once. V gene TRBV6-1 combines with J gene TRBJ2-6, with D tentatively TRBD1 (6 bases). Trimming shortened V by 8 bases and J by 2 bases, and 13 bases separated the two germline ends. CDR3 length equals 15 residues. The V gene's germline CDR1 is MNHNS and CDR2 SASEGT. CDR3 loop: CASAGRTAGANVLTF. In nucleotides, the CDR3 is TGTGCCAGCGCAGGCAGGACAGCTGGGGCCAACGTCCTGACTTTC.

The chain uses TRBV5-1 and TRBJ1-2; D is perhaps TRBD1 (5 bases). Germline CDR1 SGHRS, CDR2 YFSETQ. Between the trimmed V and J ends, which lost 2 bases and 6 bases, there was a span of 11 bases. This CDR3 spans 13 amino acids. This CDR3 is CASSFRGADGYTF. The DNA for the CDR3 is TGCGCCAGCAGCTTTAGGGGCGCAGATGGCTACACCTTC.

This sequence joins TRBV6-5 and TRBJ1-3, with unresolved D. V was trimmed by 9 bases and J by 2 bases, leaving 8 bases between them. The V gene's germline CDR1 is MNHEY and CDR2 SVGAGI. The CDR3 totals 12 residues. Written as DNA, the CDR3 is TGTGCCAGTTCAGGCACTGGAAACACCATATATTTT. Translation: CASSGTGNTIYF.

The rearrangement uses TRBV15 and TRBJ2-3, with D perhaps matching TRBD2 (5 bases). V was trimmed by 1 base and J by 1 base, leaving 15 bases between them. Germline CDR1 is LNHNV and CDR2 is YYDKDF (reference sequence). This CDR3 has 17 residues. The CDR3 reads CATSRAFLALGTDTQYF. The CDR3 DNA reads as TGTGCCACCAGCAGAGCCTTCTTAGCGCTTGGCACAGATACGCAGTATTTT.

The chain links TRBV14 to TRBJ1-6; the D is unclear. There are 19 residues in the CDR3. Germline V CDR1 and CDR2: SGHDN, FVKESK. Trimming pared 2 bases from V and 1 base from J, leaving 18 bases between. CDR3 coding DNA: TGTGCCAGCAGCCAACGACCCCGGGAAAAGAAATCCTATAATTCACCCCTCCACTTT. Its translation is CASSQRPREKKSYNSPLHF. Filled out from reference TRBV14 and TRBJ1-6, the complete variable domain reads EAGVTQFPSHSVIEKGQTVTLRCDPISGHDNLYWYRRVMGKEIKFLLHFVKESKQDESGMPNNRFLAERTGGTYSTLKVQPAELEDSGVYFCASSQRPREKKSYNSPLHFGNGTRLTVT.

The V call is TRBV6-1, the J call TRBJ2-3; 10 bases line up with TRBD2. The CDR3 has 15 amino acids. The trim removed 1 base at V and 7 bases at J, leaving 5 bases unmatched. Germline CDR1 MNHNS, CDR2 SASEGT. The CDR3 region has the DNA TGTGCCAGCAGTGAAGAGCGGGGGGGCATAAATACGCAGTATTTT. Protein: CASSEERGGINTQYF.

The CDR3 DNA is TGTGCCTGGAGTGTACGGAGGGGCACAGATACGCAGTATTTT. Translating it yields CAWSVRRGTDTQYF. This chain links TRBV30 with TRBJ2-3, with D maybe TRBD2 (6 bases). Trimming shortened V by 0 bases and J by 1 base, and 8 bases separated the two germline ends. CDR1 is GTSNPN, CDR2 SVGIG, per germline (reference sequence). The CDR3 runs 14 residues.

The V and J genes are TRBV19 and TRBJ2-1; 12 bases are a match to TRBD2. Looked up from germline, CDR1 is LNHDA and CDR2 is SQIVND (reference sequence). V was clipped by 10 bases and J by 9 bases; unmatched bases: 13. The CDR3 loop spans 15 amino acids. CDR3 residues: CATTSGLAGTVEQFF. Written as DNA, the CDR3 is TGTGCCACCACGAGCGGACTAGCGGGGACGGTTGAGCAGTTCTTC.

The rearrangement links TRBV28 to TRBJ1-5; TRBD1 aligns across 8 bases. Trimming at V came to 4 bases and at J to 6 bases, leaving 17 bases not matched to a gene. CDR3 length: 18 residues. Germline V CDR1 and CDR2: MDHEN, SYDVKM. The CDR3 reads CASSSIRSTGGAGQPQHF. DNA for the CDR3: TGTGCCAGCAGTTCCATCCGCTCCACAGGGGGAGCGGGTCAGCCCCAGCATTTT.

This clone appeared once. The chain is built from TRBV28 and TRBJ1-1, with D perhaps matching TRBD1 (5 bases). Germline CDR1 and CDR2: MDHEN and SYDVKM. The V and J ends lost 6 bases and 6 bases respectively, with 20 bases between them. The CDR3 length is 15 residues. CDR3 in DNA: TGTGCCAGCAGCGCTCCCGGCCAGGGTCTCGCTGAAGCTTTCTTT. Protein product: CASSAPGQGLAEAFF.